This T cell receptor (beta chain) was sequenced during a study of shared clonotypes between healthy human individuals (dated by TCRdb to about 2020). About the study as a whole: The cohort included three men and a couple of women between 18 and 49 years of age. Different laboratories and diverse techniques were used to prepare libraries and sequence TCR repertoires, to increase sequencing depth and limit assay-specific biases. Each donor's leukapheresis produced roughly between roughly 0.85 and 10 billion PBMCs. Blood TCR repertoires of five healthy adults were deeply sequenced to estimate repertoire size and the extent of clonotype sharing between individuals. For each donor, CD4 naive and CD4 memory were each given three plates, CD8 naive was given two plates, and CD8 memory was given one plate. What the research found in general, with its limitations: Compared with non-shared clonotypes, the clonotypes found in all four sorted-subset donors had higher generation probabilities. Naive subsets generally had larger estimated clonotype richness than memory subsets did. When a handful of donors were compared, the shared fraction of clonotypes was roughly 5% for naive CD4, approximately 3.5% for naive CD8, 2% to 2.5% for memory CD4, and 0.35% to 0.4% for memory CD8. The small number of donors limited the genetic and exposure-history diversity represented. Incomplete sequencing was indicated by rarefaction of sorted-subset datasets, despite the large sequencing depth. Sampling was restricted to blood, and TCR repertoires in tissue are likely to differ from TCR repertoires in blood. Based on pairwise subsampling, the degree of clonotype sharing among donors was expected to be affected by sequencing depth.

The donors were healthy, HIV-negative adults who had no recently reported acute infections or vaccinations. All donors were Caucasian adults living in Nashville, Tennessee, USA. CD4+ T cells were enriched through magnetic negative selection, after which naive cells were positively selected on CD45RA and the remaining negative fraction served as the memory subset. Blood was collected by leukapheresis, and PBMCs were isolated by Ficoll-Histopaque density gradient centrifugation and then cryopreserved in liquid nitrogen vapor phase. Analytical flow cytometry was used to check the purity and quantity of every magnetically sorted T cell population. From each sorted fraction, genomic DNA was isolated and quantified by UV absorbance on a Nanodrop 2000c. Via the germline V gene, CDR1 is KGHSH and CDR2 LQKENI. The CDR3 spans 14 residues, from the cysteine through the phenylalanine. The retained sequence is limited to the CDR3, 42 bases, with the frame set at the first base. V lost 0 bases and J lost 5 bases, and the count of bases not matched to a germline gene is 4.

Points on this clone: The antigen this receptor binds is unknown. No per-base quality is available; no much larger clone lies one base away.

TCR CDR3 regions were amplified from genomic DNA by multiplex PCR using the deep immunoSEQ assay. Extracted genomic DNA from each cell subset was distributed evenly across all wells of several immunoSEQ 96-well plates, and each plate was treated as a replicate. For sorted subsets, each replicate PCR was loaded with approximately 200 ng genomic DNA, equivalent to approximately 27,000 T cell genomes. Purified libraries were quantified with a Qubit 3.0 fluorometer, sized on a Bioanalyzer 2100, and re-quantified with the KAPA Library Quantification kit. Every immunoSEQ 96-well plate was sequenced on a separate single-read 150-cycle Illumina NextSeq 550 flow cell. As for how the authors treated the data: Because only junctional sequences without quality scores were contained in the immunoSEQ output, filtering matching that applied to full-length reads could not be performed. To assign V/J genes and CDR3, sequences were annotated using PyIR, a Python wrapper for IgBLAST v1.9, with IMGT germline references. Reads were removed for weak V/J assignments (E-value above 1e-6), missing CDR3, stop codons, out-of-frame junctions, or ambiguous translated residues. V3J clonotypes were defined as sequences sharing an identical inferred V gene, J gene, and CDR3 amino acid sequence. The percentage overlap between two repertoires was calculated by dividing the number of shared unique clonotypes by the size of the smaller repertoire. Three approaches were used to assess repertoire richness: RTK rarefaction, the Chao1 estimator, and Recon v2.1 estimates of unobserved clonotypes. Generation probabilities for all TCRbeta clonotypes obtained by the gDNA method from a handful of donors were computed using OLGA. This is the immuneACCESS table as TCRdb keeps it, with only in-frame sequences that have V and J called. A part of the clones is gone; compared with another copy, unresolved V genes explain less than half, and the rest is unexplained. Clone size and V and J calls were adopted from that table, with D and trimming inferred from the DNA. The sample profile shows about 2.4 million clones; around 94% of them were found once. The biggest ten clones account for around 0.14% of the sample.

The origin of this receptor is a young man in good health. The rearranged segments are TRBV18 and TRBJ2-7, with 7 middle bases fitting TRBD1. The specimen sequenced was naive CD4+ T cells sorted from blood. The cell subset or site label corresponds to: CD45RA+ positively selected. The CDR3 has the sequence CASSPPGQSHEQYF. The DNA is TGTGCCAGCTCACCACCGGGACAGTCCCACGAGCAGTACTTC.